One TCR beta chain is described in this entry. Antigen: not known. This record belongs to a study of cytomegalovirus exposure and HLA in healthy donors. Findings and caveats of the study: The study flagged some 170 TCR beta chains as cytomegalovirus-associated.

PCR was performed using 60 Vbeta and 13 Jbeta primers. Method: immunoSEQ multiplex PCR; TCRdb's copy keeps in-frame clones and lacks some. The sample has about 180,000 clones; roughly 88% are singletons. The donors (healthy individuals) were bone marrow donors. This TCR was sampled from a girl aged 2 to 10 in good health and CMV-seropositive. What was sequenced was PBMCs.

Here the CDR3 reads CASSLGSRGQYGYTF. In DNA, the CDR3 is TGTGCCAGCAGTTTGGGCTCCAGAGGACAGTATGGCTACACCTTC. The chain recombines TRBV27 with TRBJ1-2, with TRBD1 as a possible D gene (6 bases). CDR3 size: 15 residues. Germline V lookup: CDR1 MNHEY, CDR2 SMNVEV (reference sequence). V dropped 3 bases and J dropped 5 bases, with 16 bases sitting between them.